One sample yielded the 26 T cell receptor beta chains listed below, sequenced in a study of cytomegalovirus exposure and HLA in healthy donors. Primers for the PCR totalled 60 Vbeta and 13 Jbeta. Profiled with immunoSEQ multiplex PCR; TCRdb holds only in-frame clones, not every one. In the table there are approximately 210,000 clones, around 81% of which are singletons. Sequencing was performed on PBMCs. These receptors came from a woman in her forties or fifties in good health and CMV-seropositive.

This chain uses TRBV11-2 with TRBJ2-7; 7 bases agree with TRBD2. The CDR3 has 15 amino acids. Germline values: CDR1 SGHAT, CDR2 FQNNGV. The junction had 8 bases not matched to a gene; V was cut back by 6 bases and J by 0 bases. The CDR3 here is CASRYTRGDSYEQYF. CDR3 nucleotide sequence: TGTGCCAGCAGATACACCCGGGGGGACTCCTACGAGCAGTACTTC.

This clone has a handful of counts. The chain is built from TRBV5-6 and TRBJ1-1, with TRBD1 as a possible D gene (5 bases). The germline CDR1 and CDR2 sequences are SGHDT and YYEEEE. V shed 3 bases and J shed 3 bases, with 15 bases lying between them. The CDR3 covers 15 residues. The CDR3 DNA is TGTGCCAGCAGCTCTTCAGGGAATAGAGACACTGAAGCTTTCTTT. This gives the protein CASSSSGNRDTEAFF.

This clone was observed a few times. This CDR3 reads CASSFWGAGTGELFF. In DNA, the CDR3 is TGTGCCAGCAGTTTCTGGGGTGCGGGCACCGGGGAGCTGTTTTTT. The rearrangement uses TRBV28 and TRBJ2-2, with D perhaps TRBD2 (5 bases). In germline, CDR1 is MDHEN, CDR2 SYDVKM. The CDR3 runs 15 residues. Trimming pared 3 bases from V and 4 bases from J, leaving 12 bases between. Together with reference TRBV28 and TRBJ2-2, the CDR3 gives the full variable domain: DVKVTQSSRYLVKRTGEKVFLECVQDMDHENMFWYRQDPGLGLRLIYFSYDVKMKEKGDIPEGYSVSREKKERFSLILESASTNQTSMYLCASSFWGAGTGELFFGEGSRLTVL.

This clone was counted between two and nine times. J is TRBJ1-2 and V is TRBV2, with TRBD1 as a possible D gene (6 bases). Between the trimmed V and J ends, which lost 5 bases and 7 bases, there was a span of 11 bases. The CDR3 spans 12 residues. In germline, CDR1 is SNHLY, CDR2 FYNNEI. The CDR3 spells CASSLDRPGYTF. The CDR3, as DNA: TGTGCCAGCAGTCTCGACAGGCCTGGCTACACCTTC.

A single count supports this clone. The chain uses TRBV5-1 and TRBJ2-5; unclear D gene. With 0 bases removed from V and 5 bases from J, the gap between germline ends came to 11 bases. Germline V gives CDR1 SGHRS, CDR2 YFSETQ. CDR3 length: 14 amino acids. The CDR3 DNA is TGCGCCAGCAGCTTGGGGGCAGCTCGCGAGACCCAGTACTTC. This translates into CASSLGAARETQYF.

The V call is TRBV19, the J call TRBJ2-1; TRBD2 might be the D (6 bases). The germline V and J ends were trimmed by 5 bases and 7 bases, with 15 bases remaining between them. CDR1 LNHDA and CDR2 SQIVND come from the germline V gene (reference sequence). This CDR3 has 14 residues. The CDR3 loop reads CASSAGLPGNEQFF. The CDR3 DNA sequence: TGTGCCAGTAGTGCCGGACTACCAGGGAATGAGCAGTTCTTC.

The chain links TRBV6-6 to TRBJ1-2, with D perhaps matching TRBD1 (6 bases). This CDR3 contains 16 residues. CDR1 is MNHNY and CDR2 is SVGAGI in the germline V gene (reference sequence). V was cut by 4 bases and J by 0 bases, with 15 bases left in between. CDR3 sequence (DNA): TGTGCCAGCAGTTCCCTTCCCGGACAGACTAACTATGGCTACACCTTC. Translated, it gives CASSSLPGQTNYGYTF.

The rearrangement links TRBV7-3 to TRBJ2-1, with TRBD2 matching over 8 bases. V lost 1 base, J lost 4 bases, and 9 bases stayed unmatched. The CDR3 runs 17 residues. CDR1 SGHTA and CDR2 FQGTGA come from the germline V gene. The CDR3 reads CASSLMVGGGTYNEQFF. The CDR3 bases are TGTGCCAGCAGCTTAATGGTGGGCGGGGGGACATACAATGAGCAGTTCTTC.

The rearrangement links TRBV5-1 to TRBJ2-1; TRBD1 agrees at 7 bases. V shed 4 bases and J 2 bases; nucleotides not matched to a gene: 12. Germline V gene data show CDR1 as SGHRS and CDR2 as YFSETQ. The CDR3 contains 17 residues. The CDR3 DNA reads TGCGCCAGCAGCCTTCTCAGGGAAGGGGGCCCCTACAATGAGCAGTTCTTC. Protein product: CASSLLREGGPYNEQFF.

This clone was detected only a few times. The gene calls are TRBV7-9 and TRBJ1-2; 7 positions agree with TRBD1. Germline values: CDR1 SEHNR, CDR2 FQNEAQ (reference sequence). Trimming at V came to 4 bases and at J to 1 base, leaving 6 bases not matched to a gene. This CDR3 region has 15 residues. For the CDR3, the DNA is TGTGCCAGCAGCTCGGGACAGCTTCGTAACTATGGCTACACCTTC. Amino acid sequence: CASSSGQLRNYGYTF.

The chain links TRBV7-8 to TRBJ1-6; weak D call: TRBD1 (5 bases). Trimming removed 0 bases from V and 8 bases from J, with 8 bases in between. CDR1 is SGHVS and CDR2 is FQNEAQ in the germline V gene. CDR3 length: 14 amino acids. The CDR3 nucleotides read TGTGCCAGCAGCTTAGCGCCAGGGTATTCACCCCTCCACTTT. Its protein is CASSLAPGYSPLHF. The complete variable domain, with remaining parts taken from reference TRBV7-8 and TRBJ1-6, reads GAGVSQSPRYKVAKRGQDVALRCDPISGHVSLFWYQQALGQGPEFLTYFQNEAQLDKSGLPSDRFFAERPEGSVSTLKIQRTQQEDSAVYLCASSLAPGYSPLHFGNGTRLTVT.

A remark on this clone: Other DNA sequences of this sample code for an identical CDR3. The gene calls are TRBV6-5 and TRBJ2-5; 9 nucleotides line up with TRBD1. CDR3 size: 13 residues. V lost 6 bases to trimming and J lost 4 bases; unmatched junction nucleotides: 3. From germline, CDR1 is MNHEY and CDR2 SVGAGI. In nucleotides, the CDR3 is TGTGCCAGCAGCGGACAGGGGAGAGAGACCCAGTACTTC. Its protein product is CASSGQGRETQYF.

Only a few counts were recorded for this clone. The rearrangement links TRBV6-6 to TRBJ2-1; TRBD1 might be the D (5 bases). V was pared by 5 bases and J by 6 bases, with 11 bases between. There are 13 residues in the CDR3. Looked up from germline, CDR1 is MNHNY and CDR2 is SVGAGI (reference sequence). The CDR3 is CASSRRVINEQFF. CDR3 in DNA: TGTGCCAGCAGTCGCAGGGTTATCAATGAGCAGTTCTTC.

This chain joins TRBV7-3 and TRBJ2-6; D unresolved. Germline V gene data show CDR1 as SGHTA and CDR2 as FQGTGA. The CDR3 has 17 amino acids. V was cut by 2 bases and J by 0 bases, with 11 bases left in between. CDR3 in amino acids: CASSLFLPSSGANVLTF. CDR3 nucleotides: TGTGCCAGCAGCTTATTTCTTCCTAGCTCTGGGGCCAACGTCCTGACTTTC.

For the CDR3, the DNA is TGCGCCAGCAGCCCCGGACTGCACCAAGAGACCCAGTACTTC. This translates into CASSPGLHQETQYF. The chain joins TRBV5-1 to TRBJ2-5; possibly TRBD2 for D (5 bases). This CDR3 has 14 residues. CDR1 and CDR2 (germline): SGHRS, YFSETQ. Trimming removed 4 bases from V and 0 bases from J, with 10 bases in between.

The genes are TRBV29-1 and TRBJ2-7; a weak D match, TRBD2 (6 bases). Germline V gene lookup returns CDR1 SQVTM and CDR2 ANQGSEA. This CDR3 comprises 12 residues. Trimming left V 5 bases short and J 7 bases short, with 15 bases between. As DNA, the CDR3 is TGCAGCGTTCATCAACCGGGGGATGAGCAGTACTTC. The encoded protein is CSVHQPGDEQYF.

Remarks on this clone: The sample contains more than one DNA sequence encoding this CDR3. The chain uses TRBV11-2 and TRBJ2-7; TRBD1 agrees at 9 bases. Germline trimming cut 4 bases from V and 0 bases from J; bases unmatched to any gene: 1. The CDR3 consists of 14 residues. Per the germline V gene, CDR1 is SGHAT and CDR2 is FQNNGV. The CDR3 region has the DNA TGTGCCAGCAGCTGGGACAGGGACTCCTACGAGCAGTACTTC. It specifies CASSWDRDSYEQYF.

This sequence joins TRBV30 and TRBJ1-5; D possibly corresponds to TRBD1 (5 bases). The CDR3 is 14 residues long. Germline V gives CDR1 GTSNPN, CDR2 SVGIG (reference sequence). Trimming shortened V by 2 bases and J by 1 base, and 9 bases separated the two germline ends. CDR3 DNA sequence: TGTGCCTGGAGTCCCAGGGTCAGCAATCAGCCCCAGCATTTT. Translated, it gives CAWSPRVSNQPQHF.

Only a few counts were recorded for this clone. The V gene is TRBV5-5, the J gene TRBJ1-1; 7 bases line up with TRBD1. Germline assignment: CDR1 SGHKS and CDR2 YYEKEE (reference sequence). J was trimmed by 1 base and V by 3 bases; bases with no gene match: 6. The length of the CDR3 is 15 residues. The CDR3 bases are TGTGCCAGCAGCTCGGTGACAGGGACGAACACTGAAGCTTTCTTT. Amino acid sequence: CASSSVTGTNTEAFF.

The J gene is TRBJ1-6, the V gene TRBV7-9, with D possibly TRBD1 on 6 matching bases. Germline CDR1 SEHNR, CDR2 FQNEAQ (reference sequence). CDR3 length equals 15 residues. V lost 3 bases and J 10 bases, leaving 16 bases between the germline ends. CDR3: CASSLWTVKRSPLHF. For the CDR3, the DNA is TGTGCCAGCAGCTTGTGGACAGTAAAGAGGTCACCCCTCCACTTT.

V is TRBV7-6 and J is TRBJ2-1; TRBD1 might be the D (5 bases). Looked up from germline, CDR1 is SGHVS and CDR2 is FNYEAQ. The CDR3 is 17 amino acids. Between the trimmed V and J ends, which lost 1 base and 4 bases, there was a span of 17 bases. CDR3 in amino acids: CASSLVGSQGAYNEQFF. The CDR3 DNA follows: TGTGCCAGCAGCTTAGTGGGGTCACAAGGGGCGTACAATGAGCAGTTCTTC.

This chain links TRBV27 with TRBJ2-5; 8 positions agree with TRBD1. The CDR3 loop spans 16 amino acids. Germline CDR1 is MNHEY and CDR2 is SMNVEV (reference sequence). Trimming removed 5 bases from V and 4 bases from J; junction bases left unmatched: 12. CDR3 sequence: CASSGERSGGGETQYF. CDR3 nucleotides: TGTGCCAGCAGTGGGGAGAGATCAGGGGGCGGAGAGACCCAGTACTTC.

The gene calls are TRBV6-6 and TRBJ1-1, with TRBD1 identical over 7 bases. The V gene end was trimmed by 2 bases and the J gene end by 11 bases; junction bases not matched to a gene: 5. There are 12 residues in the CDR3. Germline CDR1 and CDR2: MNHNY and SVGAGI (reference sequence). This CDR3 is CASSYTDRTAFF. DNA for the CDR3: TGTGCCAGCAGTTACACGGACAGGACTGCTTTCTTT.

This chain joins TRBV11-2 and TRBJ2-3; tentative D call: TRBD1 (5 bases). The V end lost 4 bases, the J end lost 0 bases, and 17 bases lay between the germline ends. Germline CDR1 is SGHAT and CDR2 is FQNNGV. CDR3 length equals 17 residues. Written as DNA, the CDR3 is TGTGCCAGCAGCTCCACCTACAGGCGTCCTAGCACAGATACGCAGTATTTT. It is translated as CASSSTYRRPSTDTQYF.

CDR3 in DNA: TGTGCCAGCAGACCGGGACAGACTAACACCGGGGAGCTGTTTTTT. This gives the protein CASRPGQTNTGELFF. This rearrangement joins TRBV5-4 to TRBJ2-2; 7 positions match TRBD1. Trimming cost V 5 bases and J 2 bases; bases outside gene matches: 6. Germline V CDR1 and CDR2: SGHNT, YYREEE (reference sequence). CDR3 size: 15 residues.

This clone was detected only a few times. The rearrangement uses TRBV10-3 and TRBJ2-2; 10 bases agree with TRBD2. V shed 8 bases, J shed 3 bases, and the junction held 6 bases outside the gene matches. Germline CDR1 and CDR2: ENHRY and SYGVKD. The CDR3 loop spans 15 amino acids. The CDR3 here is CAIGASGGHTGELFF. The DNA for the CDR3 is TGTGCCATCGGAGCTAGCGGGGGACACACCGGGGAGCTGTTTTTT.